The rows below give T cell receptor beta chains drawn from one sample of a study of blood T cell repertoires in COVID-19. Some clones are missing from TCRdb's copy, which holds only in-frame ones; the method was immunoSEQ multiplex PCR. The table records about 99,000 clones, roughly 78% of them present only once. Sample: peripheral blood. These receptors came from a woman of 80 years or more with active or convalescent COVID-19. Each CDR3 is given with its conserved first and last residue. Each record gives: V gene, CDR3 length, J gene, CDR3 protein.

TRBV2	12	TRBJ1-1	CASSTDSTEAFF
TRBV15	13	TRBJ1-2	CATEGGQNYGYTF
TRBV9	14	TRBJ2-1	CASSQSTGYNEQFF
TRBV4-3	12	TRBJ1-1	CASSQEQGTTFF
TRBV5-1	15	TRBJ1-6	CASSTGTVDNSPLHF
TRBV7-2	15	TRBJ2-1	CASSVYTGGYNEQFF
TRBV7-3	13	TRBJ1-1	CASSLTVYTEAFF
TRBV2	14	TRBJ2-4	CASNPGASGGIQYF
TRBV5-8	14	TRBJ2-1	CASHGLASYNEQFF
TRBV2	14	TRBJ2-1	CASTRTSGSDEQFF
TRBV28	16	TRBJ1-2	CASSPNLGQGTDGYTF
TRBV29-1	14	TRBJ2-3	CSVYWGGRRDTQYF
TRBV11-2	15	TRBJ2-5	CASSLADRVWETQYF
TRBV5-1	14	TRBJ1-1	CASSQQGDDTEAFF
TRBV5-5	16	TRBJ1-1	CASSHRLGQGNTEAFF
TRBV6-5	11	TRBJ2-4	CASRDGWGQYF
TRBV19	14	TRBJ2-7	CASSIRLRSYEQYF
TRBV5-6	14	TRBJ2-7	CASSTTGGRYEQYF
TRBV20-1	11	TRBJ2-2	CSATNFGELFF
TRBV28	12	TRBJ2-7	CASSLQGYEQYF
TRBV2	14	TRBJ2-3	CASSGQGAQDTQYF
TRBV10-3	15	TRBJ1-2	CAINEGLPAENGYTF
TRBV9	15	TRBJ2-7	CASSPLGGLSYEQYF
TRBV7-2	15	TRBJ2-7	CASRTSSGSSYEQYF
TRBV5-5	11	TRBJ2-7	CASSQNYEQYF
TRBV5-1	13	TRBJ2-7	CASSAGGTDEQYF
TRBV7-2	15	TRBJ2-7	CASNRDVGRSYEQYF
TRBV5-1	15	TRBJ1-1	CASRDRADGNTEAFF
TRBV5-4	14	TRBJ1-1	CASSLGPAGAFDFF
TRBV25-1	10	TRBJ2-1	CASSVNEQFF
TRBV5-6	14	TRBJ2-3	CASRAGGRTDTQYF
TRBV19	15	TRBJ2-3	CASSIDSADTDTQYF
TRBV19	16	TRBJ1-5	CASSILGGRSNQPQHF
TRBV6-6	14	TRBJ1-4	CASRGDLNNEKLFF
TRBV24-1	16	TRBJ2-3	CATSDGVSGRTDTQYF
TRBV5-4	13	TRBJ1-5	CASSLAGNQPQHF
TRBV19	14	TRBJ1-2	CASSTRTGTDGYTF
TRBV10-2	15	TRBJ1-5	CASSPDRISNQPQHF
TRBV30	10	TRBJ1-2	CASDYDGYTF
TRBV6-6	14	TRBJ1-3	CASSGTFGGNTIYF
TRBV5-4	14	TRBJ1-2	CASSPMDRGYGYTF
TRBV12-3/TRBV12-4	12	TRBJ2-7	CASSFFRGEQYF
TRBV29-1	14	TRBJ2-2	CSVGRGDSTGELFF
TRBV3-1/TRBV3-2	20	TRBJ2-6	CASSQDTLAGKGSGANVLTF
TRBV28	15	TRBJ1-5	CASRTMDRAHQPQHF
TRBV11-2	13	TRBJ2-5	CASGAGAGETQYF
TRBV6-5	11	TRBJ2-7	CASTAGYEQYF
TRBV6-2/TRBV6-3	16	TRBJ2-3	CASSYGLVGVTDTQYF
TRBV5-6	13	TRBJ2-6	CASSSGRGHVLTF
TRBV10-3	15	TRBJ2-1	CAISGLSGGGNEQFF
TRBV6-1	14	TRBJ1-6	CASSEVGGGNPLHF
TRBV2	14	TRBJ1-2	CASSEGNSLYGYTF
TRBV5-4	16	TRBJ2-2	CASSFRTGGNTGELFF
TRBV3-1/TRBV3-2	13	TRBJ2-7	CASSQTGKGEQYF
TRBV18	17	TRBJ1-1	CASSPTGAGKRDTEAFF
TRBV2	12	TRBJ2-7	CASNRGVYEQYF
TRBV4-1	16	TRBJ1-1	CASSLRDRVSSTEAFF
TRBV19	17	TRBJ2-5	CASSAKAGGGSGETQYF
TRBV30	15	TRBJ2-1	CAWSPGSGVYNEQFF